This record concerns one T cell receptor (beta chain) sequence. Its antigen is not identified. The V end lost 7 bases, the J end lost 2 bases, and 23 bases lay between the germline ends. CDR3 length: 17 amino acids. The V gene's germline CDR1 is SGDLS and CDR2 YYNGEE. The data derive from a study of a mutant IDH1 vaccine in newly diagnosed glioma. Across the study: Patients were given eight vaccinations, scheduled in weeks 1, 3, 5, 7, 11, 15, 19 and 23. Mean patient age was around 40 years; around 62% were male and about 38% female. Patients' prior therapy spanned radiotherapy, temozolomide, or both; most underwent both.

Data came from immunoSEQ multiplex PCR; TCRdb stores just in-frame clones and leaves some out. The sample consists of approximately 67,000 clones, approximately 80% of them appearing once. The time point here: week 23, last vaccination. With topical imiquimod, each dose of the vaccine consisted of 300 ug of mutant IDH1 20-mer peptide. Every donor had a new WHO grade 3 or 4 astrocytoma that was IDH1-mutant, with loss of nuclear ATRX. The source is a man between 18 and 29 years old with glioma. The J gene is TRBJ2-3, the V gene TRBV9, with D perhaps given as TRBD1 or TRBD2 (9 bases each). Specimen: PBMCs, collected from a glioma patient whose treatment included an IDH1 peptide vaccine. The CDR3 is CASAGGRGTGSTDTQYF. The CDR3 nucleotides are TGTGCCAGCGCGGGGGGGCGCGGGACAGGGTCCACAGATACGCAGTATTTT.